This entry lists 14 T cell receptor beta chains sequenced from one sample in a study of shared clonotypes between healthy human individuals. The method was immunoSEQ multiplex PCR; TCRdb's version includes in-frame clones alone and lacks a portion of them. The table includes 450,000 to 500,000 clones, more than 65% detected once. Sequenced material: PBMCs. All receptors come from a middle-aged woman in good health. Some clones in this sample may be carry-over from other donors' samples.

In DNA, the CDR3 is TGTGCCAGCAGCTTTGGGATGTACGAGCAGTACTTC. Protein: CASSFGMYEQYF. V gene TRBV5-4 combines with J gene TRBJ2-7; D gene uncertain. Trimming cost V 2 bases and J 4 bases, with 7 bases left between them. The CDR3 consists of 12 residues. Germline CDR1 reads SGHNT; CDR2 reads YYREEE (reference sequence).

In nucleotides, the CDR3 is TGTGCCAGCAGTTACACTCCGGGACAGGGGGTCGATGGCTACACCTTC. It is translated as CASSYTPGQGVDGYTF. The chain employs TRBV6-5 and TRBJ1-2, with TRBD1 matching 11 bases. The CDR3 extends over 16 amino acids. The trim removed 2 bases at V and 6 bases at J, leaving 8 bases unmatched. Germline CDR1 is MNHEY and CDR2 is SVGAGI.

A single count supports this clone. Sequence at one end of the junction differs from germline and may be a read error. V and J are TRBV9 and TRBJ2-7; 9 nucleotides align to TRBD1. Germline V gene sequence: CDR1 SGDLS, CDR2 YYNGEE. CDR3 size: 15 residues. Here the CDR3 DNA reads TGTGCCAGCAGCGTATCGGACAGGGGCTTTTACGGGCAGTACTTC. This codes for CASSVSDRGFYGQYF.

CDR3 sequence (DNA): TGTGCCAGCAGGTCGGGAAGGTCCACCGGGGAGCTGTTTTTT. Residues: CASRSGRSTGELFF. The chain couples TRBV27 to TRBJ2-2; possibly TRBD2 for D (5 bases). CDR1 and CDR2 (germline): MNHEY, SMNVEV (reference sequence). The CDR3 is 14 residues long. The germline V and J ends were trimmed by 6 bases and 4 bases, with 12 bases remaining between them.

As concerns this clone: Within the sample, other DNA sequences also encode this same CDR3. The V gene is TRBV7-2, the J gene TRBJ2-7; D not resolved. Germline loops: CDR1 SGHTA, CDR2 FQGNSA. V was clipped by 1 base and J by 1 base, with 8 bases between them. This CDR3 is 14 amino acids long. For the CDR3, the DNA is TGTGCCAGCAGCTTAGTTGGCGGTTCCTACGAGCAGTACTTC. This gives the protein CASSLVGGSYEQYF.

The chain couples TRBV5-1 to TRBJ2-5; 11 nucleotides match TRBD1. V shed 4 bases, J shed 5 bases, and the junction held 10 bases outside the gene matches. The CDR3 is 16 amino acids. CDR1 and CDR2 from the germline V gene are SGHRS and YFSETQ. This CDR3 is CASSRWTGGPLETQYF. CDR3 in DNA: TGCGCCAGCAGCAGATGGACAGGGGGCCCGTTGGAGACCCAGTACTTC.

This clone is a singleton in its sample. This chain links TRBV5-1 with TRBJ1-1; D unresolved. Trimming cost V 1 base and J 2 bases, with 9 bases left between them. The CDR3 sequence is 14 residues long. CDR1 and CDR2 from the germline V gene are SGHRS and YFSETQ. This chain's CDR3 is CASSLNGINTEAFF. Here the CDR3 DNA reads TGCGCCAGCAGCTTGAACGGGATTAACACTGAAGCTTTCTTT.

V usage is TRBV21-1 and J usage is TRBJ2-7; the table assigns TRBD2, which was not confirmed against the DNA. TRBV21-1 is deemed a pseudogene. This CDR3 has 12 residues. For the CDR3, the DNA is TGTGCCACCCCGAAGGGAGGGGCCGAGCAGTACTTC. Translation: CATPKGGAEQYF.

With respect to this clone: A much larger clonotype is one base distant, so this may be a read error. This chain links TRBV18 with TRBJ2-7; TRBD1 might be the D (6 bases). The CDR3 has 14 amino acids. Germline CDR1 and CDR2: KGHSH and LQKENI. The CDR3: CVSSPYRDPYEQYF. The CDR3, as DNA: TGTGTCAGCTCACCATACAGGGACCCCTACGAGCAGTACTTC.

The genes are TRBV10-3 and TRBJ1-1, with 8 bases lining up with TRBD1. This CDR3 spans 13 amino acids. Germline V gene data show CDR1 as ENHRY and CDR2 as SYGVKD. The V and J ends lost 7 bases and 11 bases, in that order; junction bases with no gene match: 12. CDR3 DNA: TGTGCCATCAAGGGACAGGTCATAGAGTGGGCTTTCTTT. Translating it yields CAIKGQVIEWAFF.

This clone was observed a single time. This rearrangement joins TRBV14 to TRBJ1-1, with D unclear. Trimming shortened V by 1 base and J by 3 bases, and 6 bases separated the two germline ends. The CDR3 totals 13 residues. The germline CDR1 and CDR2 sequences are SGHDN and FVKESK. CDR3 in DNA: TGTGCCAGCAGCCAAGTCGCGTACACTGAAGCTTTCTTT. This gives the protein CASSQVAYTEAFF. The complete variable domain, with remaining parts taken from reference TRBV14 and TRBJ1-1, reads EAGVTQFPSHSVIEKGQTVTLRCDPISGHDNLYWYRRVMGKEIKFLLHFVKESKQDESGMPNNRFLAERTGGTYSTLKVQPAELEDSGVYFCASSQVAYTEAFFGQGTRLTVV.

About this clone: A much larger clone is a single base away; this may be a read error. Other DNA sequences within the sample encode an identical CDR3. V is TRBV7-2 and J is TRBJ2-3; no definite D call. CDR1 and CDR2 (germline): SGHTA, FQGNSA. The CDR3 covers 13 residues. The CDR3 DNA follows: TGTGCCAGTAGCTTACTTAACACAGATACGCAGTATTTT. It is translated as CASSLLNTDTQYF. The complete variable domain, with remaining parts taken from reference TRBV7-2 and TRBJ2-3, reads GAGVSQSPSNKVTEKGKDVELRCDPISGHTALYWYRQSLGQGLEFLIYFQGNSAPDKSGLPSDRFSAERTGGSVSTLTIQRTQQEDSAVYLCASSLLNTDTQYFGPGTRLTVL.

The chain employs TRBV7-9 and TRBJ1-2; D ambiguous. With 1 base removed from V and 4 bases from J, the gap between germline ends came to 4 bases. CDR1 is SEHNR and CDR2 is FQNEAQ in the germline V gene (reference sequence). The CDR3 is made up of 12 amino acids. The CDR3 region is CASSLGTYGYTF. The CDR3 DNA reads TGTGCCAGCAGCTTAGGTACCTATGGCTACACCTTC. Complete variable domain (other parts from reference TRBV7-9 and TRBJ1-2): DTGVSQNPRHKITKRGQNVTFRCDPISEHNRLYWYRQTLGQGPEFLTYFQNEAQLEKSRLLSDRFSAERPKGSFSTLEIQRTEQGDSAMYLCASSLGTYGYTFGSGTRLTVV.

This clone was seen only a few times. This may arise from a read error, as a much more abundant clone is one base away. This sequence joins TRBV11-2 and TRBJ2-1, with 13 bases matching TRBD2. The CDR3 length is 16 residues. Germline CDR1 SGHAT, CDR2 FQNNGV. This CDR3 is CTSSTGLAGVGYEQFF. The CDR3 coding sequence is TGTACCAGCAGCACTGGACTAGCGGGAGTAGGCTATGAGCAGTTCTTC.